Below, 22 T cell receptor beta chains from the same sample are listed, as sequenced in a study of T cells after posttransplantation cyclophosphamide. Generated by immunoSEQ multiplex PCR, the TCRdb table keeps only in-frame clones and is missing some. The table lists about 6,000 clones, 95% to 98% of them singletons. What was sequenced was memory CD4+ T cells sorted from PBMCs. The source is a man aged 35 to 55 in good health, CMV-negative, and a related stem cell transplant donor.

The CDR3 loop is CSVEGDKPYEQYF. CDR3 nucleotide sequence: TGCAGCGTTGAGGGGGACAAGCCCTACGAGCAGTACTTC. The chain combines TRBV29-1 with TRBJ2-7; TRBD1 is a possible D gene (6 bases). With 3 bases removed from V and 2 bases from J, the gap between germline ends came to 11 bases. From germline, CDR1 is SQVTM and CDR2 ANQGSEA. This CDR3 spans 13 amino acids.

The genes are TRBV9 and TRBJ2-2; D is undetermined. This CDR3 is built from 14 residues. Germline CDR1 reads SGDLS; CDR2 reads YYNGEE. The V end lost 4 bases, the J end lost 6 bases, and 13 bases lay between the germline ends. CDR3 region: CASSSVLDSGELFF. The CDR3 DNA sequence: TGTGCCAGCAGCTCTGTACTCGATTCCGGGGAGCTGTTTTTT.

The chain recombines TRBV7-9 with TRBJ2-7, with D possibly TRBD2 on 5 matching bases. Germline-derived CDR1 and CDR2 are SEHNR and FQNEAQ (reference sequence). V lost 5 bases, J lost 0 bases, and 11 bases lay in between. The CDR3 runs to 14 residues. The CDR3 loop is CASSGRRSSYEQYF. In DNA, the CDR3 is TGTGCCAGCAGCGGGAGAAGAAGCTCCTACGAGCAGTACTTC.

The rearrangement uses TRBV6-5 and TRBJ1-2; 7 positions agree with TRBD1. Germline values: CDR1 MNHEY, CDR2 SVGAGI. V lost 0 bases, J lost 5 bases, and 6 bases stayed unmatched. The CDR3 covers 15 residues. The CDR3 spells CASSYSTQGGYGYTF. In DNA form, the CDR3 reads TGTGCCAGCAGTTACTCGACTCAGGGGGGATATGGCTACACCTTC.

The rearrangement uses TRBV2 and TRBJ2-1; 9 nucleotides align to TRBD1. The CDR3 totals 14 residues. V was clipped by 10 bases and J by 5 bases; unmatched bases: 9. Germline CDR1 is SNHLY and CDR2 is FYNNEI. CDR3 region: CAKSQGARNNEQFF. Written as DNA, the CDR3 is TGTGCCAAATCACAGGGGGCGAGGAACAATGAGCAGTTCTTC.

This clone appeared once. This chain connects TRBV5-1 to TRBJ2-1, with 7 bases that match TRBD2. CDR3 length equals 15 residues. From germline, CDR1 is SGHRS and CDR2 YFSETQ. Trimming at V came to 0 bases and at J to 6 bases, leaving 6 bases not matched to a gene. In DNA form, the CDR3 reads TGCGCCAGCAGCTTGGGCGCTAGCGGCCTCAATGAGCAGTTCTTC. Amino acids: CASSLGASGLNEQFF.

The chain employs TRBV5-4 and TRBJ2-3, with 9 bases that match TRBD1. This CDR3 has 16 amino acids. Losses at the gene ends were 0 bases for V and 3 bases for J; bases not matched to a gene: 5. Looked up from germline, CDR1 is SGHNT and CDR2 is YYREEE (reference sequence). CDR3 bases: TGTGCCAGCAGCTTGGTCACGACAGGGGGGACAGATACGCAGTATTTT. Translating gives CASSLVTTGGTDTQYF.

CDR3 in DNA: TGTGCCGTTGACGCAGGGGCTAGCGGGAGGAGCTCCTACAATGAGCAGTTCTTC. Amino acid sequence: CAVDAGASGRSSYNEQFF. The chain links TRBV10-3 to TRBJ2-1, with 11 nucleotides matching TRBD2. The CDR3 consists of 18 residues. CDR1 and CDR2 (germline): ENHRY, SYGVKD. The V gene end was trimmed by 11 bases and the J gene end by 0 bases; junction bases not matched to a gene: 15.

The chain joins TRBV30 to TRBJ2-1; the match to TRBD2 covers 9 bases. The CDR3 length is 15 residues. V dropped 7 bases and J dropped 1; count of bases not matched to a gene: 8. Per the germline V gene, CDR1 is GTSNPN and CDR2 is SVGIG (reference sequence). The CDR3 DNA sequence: TGTGCCTCGCTCGGGCTAGCGGGGTCCTACAATGAGCAGTTCTTC. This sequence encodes CASLGLAGSYNEQFF.

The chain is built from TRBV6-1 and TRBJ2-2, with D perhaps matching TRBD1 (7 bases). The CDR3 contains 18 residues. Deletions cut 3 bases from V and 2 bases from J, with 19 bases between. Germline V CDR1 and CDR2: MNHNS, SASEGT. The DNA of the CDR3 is TGTGCCAGCAGTGACCGCTTACCAGGGGGGATTAACACCGGGGAGCTGTTTTTT. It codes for CASSDRLPGGINTGELFF.

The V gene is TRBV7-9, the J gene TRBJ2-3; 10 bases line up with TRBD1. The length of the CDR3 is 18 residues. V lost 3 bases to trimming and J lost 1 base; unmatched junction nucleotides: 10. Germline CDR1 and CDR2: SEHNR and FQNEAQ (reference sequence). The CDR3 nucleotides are TGTGCCAGCAGCTTCCGTTTTGGACAGGGGGGTGGCACAGATACGCAGTATTTT. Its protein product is CASSFRFGQGGGTDTQYF.

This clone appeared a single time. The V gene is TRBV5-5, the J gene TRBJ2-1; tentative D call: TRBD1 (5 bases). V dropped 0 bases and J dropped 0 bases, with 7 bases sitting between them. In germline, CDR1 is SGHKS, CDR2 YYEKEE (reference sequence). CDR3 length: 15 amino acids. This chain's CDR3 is CASSLVGVSYNEQFF. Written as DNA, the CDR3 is TGTGCCAGCAGCTTGGTAGGGGTCTCCTACAATGAGCAGTTCTTC. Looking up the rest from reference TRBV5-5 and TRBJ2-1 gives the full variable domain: DAGVTQSPTHLIKTRGQQVTLRCSPISGHKSVSWYQQVLGQGPQFIFQYYEKEERGRGNFPDRFSARQFPNYSSELNVNALLLGDSALYLCASSLVGVSYNEQFFGPGTRLTVL.

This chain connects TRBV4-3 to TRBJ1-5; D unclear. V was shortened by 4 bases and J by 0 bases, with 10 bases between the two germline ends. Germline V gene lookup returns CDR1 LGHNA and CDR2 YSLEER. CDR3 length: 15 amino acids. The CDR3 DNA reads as TGCGCCAGCAGCCCCTACCCCGCTAGCAATCAGCCCCAGCATTTT. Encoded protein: CASSPYPASNQPQHF.

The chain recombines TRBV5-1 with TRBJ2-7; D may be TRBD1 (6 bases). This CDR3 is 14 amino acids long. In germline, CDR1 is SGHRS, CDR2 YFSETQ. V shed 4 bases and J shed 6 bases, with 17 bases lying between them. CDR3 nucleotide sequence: TGCGCCAGCAGCCCAGGGGAAATGGGTGCCGAGCAGTACTTC. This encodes CASSPGEMGAEQYF.

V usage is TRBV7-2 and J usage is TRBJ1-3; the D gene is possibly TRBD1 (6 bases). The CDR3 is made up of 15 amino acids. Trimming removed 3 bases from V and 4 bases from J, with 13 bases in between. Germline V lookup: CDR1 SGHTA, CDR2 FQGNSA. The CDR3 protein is CASSFDTGNGNTIYF. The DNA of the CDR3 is TGTGCCAGCAGCTTTGACACAGGGAACGGAAACACCATATATTTT.

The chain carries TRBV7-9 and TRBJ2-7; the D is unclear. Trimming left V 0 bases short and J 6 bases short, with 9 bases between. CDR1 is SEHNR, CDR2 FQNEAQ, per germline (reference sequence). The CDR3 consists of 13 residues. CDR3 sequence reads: CASSLARSGEQYF. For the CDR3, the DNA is TGTGCCAGCAGCTTAGCCCGGTCCGGCGAGCAGTACTTC.

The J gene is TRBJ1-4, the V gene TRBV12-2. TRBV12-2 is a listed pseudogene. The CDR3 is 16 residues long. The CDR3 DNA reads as TGTGCAAGTCGCTTCCCTAGAGCAGCAACTAATGAAAAACTGTTTTTT. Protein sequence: CASRFPRAATNEKLFF.

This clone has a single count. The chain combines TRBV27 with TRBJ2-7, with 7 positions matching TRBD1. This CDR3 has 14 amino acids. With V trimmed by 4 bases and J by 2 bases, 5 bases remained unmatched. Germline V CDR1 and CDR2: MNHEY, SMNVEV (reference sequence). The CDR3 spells CASSSTGVPYEQYF. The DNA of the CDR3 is TGTGCCAGCAGTTCAACAGGGGTGCCCTACGAGCAGTACTTC.

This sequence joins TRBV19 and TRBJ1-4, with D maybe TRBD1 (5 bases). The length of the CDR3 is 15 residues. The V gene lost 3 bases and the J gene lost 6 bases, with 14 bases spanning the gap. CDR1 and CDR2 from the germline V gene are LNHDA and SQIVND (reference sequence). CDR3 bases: TGTGCCAGTAGTATTGCGGCAGGGAGGGATGAAAAACTGTTTTTT. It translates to CASSIAAGRDEKLFF.

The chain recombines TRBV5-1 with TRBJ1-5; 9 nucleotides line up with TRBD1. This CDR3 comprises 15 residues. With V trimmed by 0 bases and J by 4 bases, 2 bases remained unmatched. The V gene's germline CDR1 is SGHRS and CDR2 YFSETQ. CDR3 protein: CASSLDGQGNQPQHF. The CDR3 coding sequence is TGCGCCAGCAGCTTGGATGGACAGGGGAATCAGCCCCAGCATTTT. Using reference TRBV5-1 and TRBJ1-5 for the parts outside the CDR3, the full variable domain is KAGVTQTPRYLIKTRGQQVTLSCSPISGHRSVSWYQQTPGQGLQFLFEYFSETQRNKGNFPGRFSGRQFSNSRSEMNVSTLELGDSALYLCASSLDGQGNQPQHFGDGTRLSIL.

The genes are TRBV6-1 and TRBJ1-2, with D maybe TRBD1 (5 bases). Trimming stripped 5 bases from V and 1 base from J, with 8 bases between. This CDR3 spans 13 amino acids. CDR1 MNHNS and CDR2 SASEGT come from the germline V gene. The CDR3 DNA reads TGTGCCAGCAGTTTGACAGTTAACTATGGCTACACCTTC. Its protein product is CASSLTVNYGYTF.

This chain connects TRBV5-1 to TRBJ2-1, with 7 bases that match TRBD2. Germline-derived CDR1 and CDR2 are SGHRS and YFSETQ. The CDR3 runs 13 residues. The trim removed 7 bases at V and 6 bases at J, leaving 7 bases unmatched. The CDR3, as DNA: TGCGCCAGCCTAGCGGTCTCAGGCAATGAGCAGTTCTTC. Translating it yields CASLAVSGNEQFF.